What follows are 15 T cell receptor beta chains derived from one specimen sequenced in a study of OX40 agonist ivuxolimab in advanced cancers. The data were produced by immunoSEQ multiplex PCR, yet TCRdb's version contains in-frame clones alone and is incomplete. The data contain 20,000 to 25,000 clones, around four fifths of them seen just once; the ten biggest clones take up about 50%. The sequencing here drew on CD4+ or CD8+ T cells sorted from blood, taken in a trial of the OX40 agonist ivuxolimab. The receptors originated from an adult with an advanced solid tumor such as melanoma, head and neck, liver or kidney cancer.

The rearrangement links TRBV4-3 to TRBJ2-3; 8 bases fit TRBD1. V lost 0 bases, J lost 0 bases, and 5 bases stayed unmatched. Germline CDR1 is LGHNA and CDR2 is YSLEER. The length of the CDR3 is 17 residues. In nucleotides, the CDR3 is TGCGCCAGCAGCCAAGATGGCGACAGGGGCAGCACAGATACGCAGTATTTT. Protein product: CASSQDGDRGSTDTQYF.

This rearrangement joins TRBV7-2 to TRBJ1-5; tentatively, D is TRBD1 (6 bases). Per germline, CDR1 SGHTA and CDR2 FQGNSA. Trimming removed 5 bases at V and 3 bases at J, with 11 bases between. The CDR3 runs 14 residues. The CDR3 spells CASSLRQDNQPQHF. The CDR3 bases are TGTGCCAGCAGCCTTCGACAGGACAATCAGCCCCAGCATTTT.

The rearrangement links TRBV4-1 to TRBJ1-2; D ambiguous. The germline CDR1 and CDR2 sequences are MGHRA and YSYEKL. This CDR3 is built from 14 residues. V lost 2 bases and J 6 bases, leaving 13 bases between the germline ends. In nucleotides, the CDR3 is TGCGCCAGCAGCCAACCTCAGCACAAGGATGGCTACACCTTC. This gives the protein CASSQPQHKDGYTF.

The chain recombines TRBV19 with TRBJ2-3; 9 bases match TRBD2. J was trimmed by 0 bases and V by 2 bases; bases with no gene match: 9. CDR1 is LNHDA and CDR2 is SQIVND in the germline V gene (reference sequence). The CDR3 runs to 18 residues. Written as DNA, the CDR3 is TGTGCCAGTAGTATACAAGCGGGGGGTCTCTCAAGCACAGATACGCAGTATTTT. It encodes CASSIQAGGLSSTDTQYF.

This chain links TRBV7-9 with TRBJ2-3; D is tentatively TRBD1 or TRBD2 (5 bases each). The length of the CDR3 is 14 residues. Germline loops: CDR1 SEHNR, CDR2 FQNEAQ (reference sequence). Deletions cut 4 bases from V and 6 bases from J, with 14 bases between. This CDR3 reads CASSSTGWDDTQYF. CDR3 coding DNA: TGTGCCAGCAGCTCCACGGGGTGGGACGATACGCAGTATTTT.

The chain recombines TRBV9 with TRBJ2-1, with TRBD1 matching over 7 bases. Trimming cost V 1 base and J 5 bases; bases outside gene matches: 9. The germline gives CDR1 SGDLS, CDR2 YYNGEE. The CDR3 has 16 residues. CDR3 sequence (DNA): TGTGCCAGCAGCGTACTTACCGGGACAGCAGACAATGAGCAGTTCTTC. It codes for CASSVLTGTADNEQFF.

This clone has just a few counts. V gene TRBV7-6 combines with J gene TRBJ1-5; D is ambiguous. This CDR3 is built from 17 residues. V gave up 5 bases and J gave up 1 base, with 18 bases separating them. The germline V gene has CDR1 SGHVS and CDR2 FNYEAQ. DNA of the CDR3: TGTGCCAGCAGCCGATATACCGGGTCGACAAGCAATCAGCCCCAGCATTTT. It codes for CASSRYTGSTSNQPQHF. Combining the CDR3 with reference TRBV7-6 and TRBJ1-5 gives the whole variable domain GAGVSQSPRYKVTKRGQDVALRCDPISGHVSLYWYRQALGQGPEFLTYFNYEAQQDKSGLPNDRFSAERPEGSISTLTIQRTEQRDSAMYRCASSRYTGSTSNQPQHFGDGTRLSIL.

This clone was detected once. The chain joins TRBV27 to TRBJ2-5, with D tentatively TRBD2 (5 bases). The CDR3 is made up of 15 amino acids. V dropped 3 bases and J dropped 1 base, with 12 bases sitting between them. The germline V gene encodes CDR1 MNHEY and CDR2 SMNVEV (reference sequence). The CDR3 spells CASSFRLLPQETQYF. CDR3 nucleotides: TGTGCCAGCAGTTTTAGACTATTACCCCAAGAGACCCAGTACTTC.

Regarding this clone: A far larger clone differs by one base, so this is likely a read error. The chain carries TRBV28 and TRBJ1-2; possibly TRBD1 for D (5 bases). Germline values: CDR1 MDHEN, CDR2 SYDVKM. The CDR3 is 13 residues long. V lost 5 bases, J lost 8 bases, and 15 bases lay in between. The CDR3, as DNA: TGTGCCAGCAGTCCCCGGGGGACGCGAGGCTACACCTTC. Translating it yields CASSPRGTRGYTF.

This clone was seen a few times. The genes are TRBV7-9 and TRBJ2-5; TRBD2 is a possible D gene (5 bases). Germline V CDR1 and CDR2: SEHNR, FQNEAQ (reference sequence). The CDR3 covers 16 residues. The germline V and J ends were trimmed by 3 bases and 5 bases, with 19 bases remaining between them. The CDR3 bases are TGTGCCAGCAGCTTGGGAGAACAGTCCCTGGGGGAGACCCAGTACTTC. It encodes CASSLGEQSLGETQYF.

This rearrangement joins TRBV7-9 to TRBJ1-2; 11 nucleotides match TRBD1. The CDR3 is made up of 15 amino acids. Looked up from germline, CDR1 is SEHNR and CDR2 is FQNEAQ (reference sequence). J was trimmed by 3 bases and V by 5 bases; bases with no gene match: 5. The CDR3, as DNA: TGTGCCAGCAGCCAAAGGACAGGGGGCGACTATGGCTACACCTTC. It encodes CASSQRTGGDYGYTF.

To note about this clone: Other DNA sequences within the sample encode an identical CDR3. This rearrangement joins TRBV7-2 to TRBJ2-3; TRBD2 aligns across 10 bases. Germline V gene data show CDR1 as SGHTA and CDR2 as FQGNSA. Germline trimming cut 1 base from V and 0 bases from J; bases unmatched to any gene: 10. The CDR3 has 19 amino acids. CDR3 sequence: CASSLVVAGGLSSTDTQYF. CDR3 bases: TGTGCCAGCAGCTTAGTAGTAGCGGGGGGCCTTTCTAGCACAGATACGCAGTATTTT. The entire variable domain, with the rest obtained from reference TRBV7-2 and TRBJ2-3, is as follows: GAGVSQSPSNKVTEKGKDVELRCDPISGHTALYWYRQSLGQGLEFLIYFQGNSAPDKSGLPSDRFSAERTGGSVSTLTIQRTQQEDSAVYLCASSLVVAGGLSSTDTQYFGPGTRLTVL.

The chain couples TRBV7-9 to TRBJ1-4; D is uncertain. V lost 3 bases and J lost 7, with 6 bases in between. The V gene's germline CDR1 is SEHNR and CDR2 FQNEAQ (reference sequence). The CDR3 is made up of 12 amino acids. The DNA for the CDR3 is TGTGCCAGCAGCTTTGGTACTGAAAAACTGTTTTTT. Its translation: CASSFGTEKLFF.

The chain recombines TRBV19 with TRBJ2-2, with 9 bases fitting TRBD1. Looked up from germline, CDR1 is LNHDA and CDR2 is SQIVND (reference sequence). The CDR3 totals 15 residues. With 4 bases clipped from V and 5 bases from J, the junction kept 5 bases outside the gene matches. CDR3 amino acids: CASSRGQGQTGELFF. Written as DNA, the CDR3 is TGTGCCAGTAGTAGAGGACAGGGGCAAACCGGGGAGCTGTTTTTT. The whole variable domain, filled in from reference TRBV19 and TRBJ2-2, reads DGGITQSPKYLFRKEGQNVTLSCEQNLNHDAMYWYRQDPGQGLRLIYYSQIVNDFQKGDIAEGYSVSREKKESFPLTVTSAQKNPTAFYLCASSRGQGQTGELFFGEGSRLTVL.

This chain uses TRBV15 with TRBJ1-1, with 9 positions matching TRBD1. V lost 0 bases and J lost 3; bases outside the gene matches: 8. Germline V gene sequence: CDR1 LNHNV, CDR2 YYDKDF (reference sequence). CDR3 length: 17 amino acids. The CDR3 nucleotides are TGTGCCACCAGCAGAGACCTAACCGGGACAGGGTACACTGAAGCTTTCTTT. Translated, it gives CATSRDLTGTGYTEAFF.